A single sample gave rise to the 17 T cell receptor beta chains below, sequenced in a study of blood T cell repertoires in COVID-19. Profiled with immunoSEQ multiplex PCR; TCRdb holds only in-frame clones, not every one. The table shows some 200,000 clones, with 70% to 90% occurring only once. Source material: peripheral blood. These receptors came from a man aged 45-65 years who had recovered from COVID-19.

The CDR3 protein is CASRKGLADNEQFF. The DNA of the CDR3 is TGTGCCAGCAGGAAAGGACTAGCGGACAATGAGCAGTTCTTC. V usage is TRBV14 and J usage is TRBJ2-1; 10 bases fit TRBD2. The V and J ends lost 6 bases and 5 bases, in that order; junction bases with no gene match: 4. This CDR3 is built from 14 residues. Germline CDR1 and CDR2: SGHDN and FVKESK.

This clone was found once. The chain is built from TRBV28 and TRBJ1-5, with a tentative D call TRBD1 (5 bases). The CDR3 covers 16 residues. Germline loops: CDR1 MDHEN, CDR2 SYDVKM. Trimming pared 3 bases from V and 3 bases from J, leaving 15 bases between. The CDR3 nucleotides read TGTGCCAGCAGTTTTTGGGGTAAGGGGAACAATCAGCCCCAGCATTTT. This sequence encodes CASSFWGKGNNQPQHF.

V and J are TRBV7-8 and TRBJ2-1, with 9 bases aligning to TRBD2. This CDR3 contains 16 residues. Germline trimming cut 3 bases from V and 7 bases from J; bases unmatched to any gene: 10. In germline, CDR1 is SGHVS, CDR2 FQNEAQ. DNA for the CDR3: TGTGCCAGCAGCTTCCCACTAAGCGGGAGGAGGAATGAGCAGTTCTTC. As protein: CASSFPLSGRRNEQFF.

The V and J genes are TRBV4-2 and TRBJ1-3; D gene uncertain. The CDR3 contains 15 residues. The germline gives CDR1 LGHNA, CDR2 YNFKEQ. V lost 0 bases to trimming and J lost 0 bases, with 6 bases between them. The CDR3 DNA sequence: TGTGCCAGCAGCCAAGAGGAGGGCTCTGGAAACACCATATATTTT. Amino acid sequence: CASSQEEGSGNTIYF.

J is TRBJ1-5 and V is TRBV25-1; 8 bases line up with TRBD1. The germline V gene encodes CDR1 MGHDK and CDR2 SYGVNS. The CDR3 covers 15 residues. Trimming at V came to 6 bases and at J to 2 bases, leaving 6 bases not matched to a gene. The CDR3 nucleotides read TGTGCCAGCAGCCCCCAGGGGGCGGGCAATCAGCCCCAGCATTTT. Its translation is CASSPQGAGNQPQHF. Together with reference TRBV25-1 and TRBJ1-5, the CDR3 gives the full variable domain: EADIYQTPRYLVIGTGKKITLECSQTMGHDKMYWYQQDPGMELHLIHYSYGVNSTEKGDLSSESTVSRIRTEHFPLTLESARPSHTSQYLCASSPQGAGNQPQHFGDGTRLSIL.

V gene TRBV28 combines with J gene TRBJ2-3; D is possibly TRBD2 (5 bases). CDR3 size: 16 residues. V lost 4 bases and J lost 1, with 15 bases in between. Germline CDR1 is MDHEN and CDR2 is SYDVKM. The CDR3 sequence is CASSSLGRAGTDTQYF. CDR3 nucleotides: TGTGCCAGCAGTTCCCTTGGGCGGGCTGGCACAGATACGCAGTATTTT.

The chain couples TRBV18 to TRBJ2-1; D possibly corresponds to TRBD2 (5 bases). V was clipped by 4 bases and J by 8 bases, with 12 bases between them. Germline V gives CDR1 KGHSH, CDR2 LQKENI. The CDR3 has 13 residues. The CDR3 is CASSLHRGDEQFF. CDR3 DNA sequence: TGTGCCAGCTCACTACATCGGGGAGATGAGCAGTTCTTC.

The V and J genes are TRBV15 and TRBJ1-4; 7 bases are a match to TRBD1. V trimming: 7 bases; J trimming: 6 bases; junction bases outside the gene matches: 11. The CDR3 extends over 15 amino acids. Germline CDR1 LNHNV, CDR2 YYDKDF (reference sequence). The CDR3 DNA reads as TGTGCCACCAACCGCGCAGGGGGTTTGGATGAAAAACTGTTTTTT. Residues: CATNRAGGLDEKLFF.

The chain couples TRBV15 to TRBJ2-7; 11 bases are a match to TRBD1. The CDR3 has 18 residues. CDR1 LNHNV and CDR2 YYDKDF come from the germline V gene (reference sequence). J gave up 2 bases and V 11 bases, and 20 bases lay outside the gene matches. The CDR3 is CASGNPGQGVRGAYEQYF. CDR3 in DNA: TGTGCCTCCGGAAACCCGGGACAGGGGGTTCGCGGGGCCTACGAGCAGTACTTC.

This rearrangement joins TRBV5-1 to TRBJ2-1; 7 bases line up with TRBD2. The CDR3 spans 19 residues. Germline values: CDR1 SGHRS, CDR2 YFSETQ. With 1 base clipped from V and 10 bases from J, the junction kept 23 bases outside the gene matches. This CDR3 is CASSLISRFPSGPSTEQFF. The CDR3 DNA follows: TGCGCCAGCAGCTTGATCTCTCGATTCCCTAGCGGCCCATCTACGGAGCAGTTCTTC. Filled out from reference TRBV5-1 and TRBJ2-1, the complete variable domain reads KAGVTQTPRYLIKTRGQQVTLSCSPISGHRSVSWYQQTPGQGLQFLFEYFSETQRNKGNFPGRFSGRQFSNSRSEMNVSTLELGDSALYLCASSLISRFPSGPSTEQFFGPGTRLTVL.

The V gene is TRBV6-5, the J gene TRBJ1-1; D might be TRBD1 (5 bases). The germline V and J ends were trimmed by 6 bases and 0 bases, with 11 bases remaining between them. Germline-derived CDR1 and CDR2 are MNHEY and SVGAGI. The CDR3 consists of 14 residues. In DNA, the CDR3 is TGTGCCAGCAGCCCCGGGGGGGTGAACACTGAAGCTTTCTTT. Translating it yields CASSPGGVNTEAFF.

The chain recombines TRBV5-1 with TRBJ2-1; 10 positions match TRBD2. CDR3 length: 15 residues. Trimming removed 0 bases from V and 5 bases from J; junction bases left unmatched: 2. Germline CDR1 SGHRS, CDR2 YFSETQ. In DNA form, the CDR3 reads TGCGCCAGCAGCTTGGTAAGCGGGGGGGACAATGAGCAGTTCTTC. This encodes CASSLVSGGDNEQFF.

The chain is built from TRBV7-9 and TRBJ1-1, with 7 bases that match TRBD1. The V segment lost 5 bases and the J segment 0 bases; nucleotides outside the gene matches: 6. In germline, CDR1 is SEHNR, CDR2 FQNEAQ (reference sequence). The CDR3 runs 15 residues. This chain's CDR3 is CASSRGDRLNTEAFF. CDR3 coding DNA: TGTGCCAGCAGCCGAGGGGACAGACTGAACACTGAAGCTTTCTTT.

The chain couples TRBV9 to TRBJ2-1; 9 nucleotides line up with TRBD1. The V and J ends lost 6 bases and 2 bases, in that order; junction bases with no gene match: 9. The CDR3 totals 16 residues. Germline V lookup: CDR1 SGDLS, CDR2 YYNGEE. The DNA for the CDR3 is TGTGCCAGCACCCTGACGGGACAGGGAACCTACAATGAGCAGTTCTTC. Protein product: CASTLTGQGTYNEQFF. Full variable domain (outside the CDR3, taken from reference TRBV9 and TRBJ2-1): DSGVTQTPKHLITATGQRVTLRCSPRSGDLSVYWYQQSLDQGLQFLIQYYNGEERAKGNILERFSAQQFPDLHSELNLSSLELGDSALYFCASTLTGQGTYNEQFFGPGTRLTVL.

The gene calls are TRBV6-5 and TRBJ1-2; 9 bases match TRBD1. Trimming cost V 2 bases and J 5 bases; bases outside gene matches: 6. Germline V gives CDR1 MNHEY, CDR2 SVGAGI. The CDR3 has 15 amino acids. The CDR3 DNA follows: TGTGCCAGCAGTTACCTCGGGACAGGGAGTTATGGCTACACCTTC. Amino acid sequence: CASSYLGTGSYGYTF.

The V call is TRBV3-1 (or the pseudogene TRBV3-2), the J call TRBJ2-7, with D possibly TRBD1 on 5 matching bases. CDR3 length: 14 residues. Trimming pared 4 bases from V and 3 bases from J, leaving 13 bases between. Germline V lookup: CDR1 LGHDT, CDR2 YNNKEL (reference sequence). DNA of the CDR3: TGTGCCAGCAGCCGACTGGGGCCGGTCTACGAGCAGTACTTC. Amino acid sequence: CASSRLGPVYEQYF.

In its sample, this clone was seen a few times. The gene calls are TRBV12-1 and TRBJ2-7; the table assigns TRBD2, which was not confirmed against the DNA. TRBV12-1 is a documented pseudogene. The CDR3 extends over 17 amino acids. CDR3 sequence (DNA): TGTGCCAGCAGCGCCGGGGGTTGGACTAGCGGACTTTACGAGCAGTACTTC. This translates into CASSAGGWTSGLYEQYF.